The clone carrying this TCR beta chain was detected only once. CDR3 size: 15 residues. The record originates from a study of CD8 T cells in Susac syndrome. The authors reverse transcribed about 0.5 to 1 ug RNA with random hexamers. The method of amplification for TCR beta CDR3 was immunoSEQ multiplex PCR, covering 54 Vbeta and 13 Jbeta. MiXCR, applied by TCRdb to the immunoSEQ multiplex PCR reads, yields one record per CDR3 protein. The sample shows roughly 80,000 distinct CDR3 sequences, roughly 93% of them seen only once. This chain connects TRBV21-1 to TRBJ1-1; the D call TRBD1 from the table was never checked on the DNA. TRBV21-1 represents a pseudogene. The sequencing input was CD8+ T cells from PBMCs. This receptor was obtained from a human donor in good health. The CDR3, as DNA: TGTGCCAGCACCGCGACAGACAACATGAACACTGAAGCTTTCTTT. It is translated as CASTATDNMNTEAFF.